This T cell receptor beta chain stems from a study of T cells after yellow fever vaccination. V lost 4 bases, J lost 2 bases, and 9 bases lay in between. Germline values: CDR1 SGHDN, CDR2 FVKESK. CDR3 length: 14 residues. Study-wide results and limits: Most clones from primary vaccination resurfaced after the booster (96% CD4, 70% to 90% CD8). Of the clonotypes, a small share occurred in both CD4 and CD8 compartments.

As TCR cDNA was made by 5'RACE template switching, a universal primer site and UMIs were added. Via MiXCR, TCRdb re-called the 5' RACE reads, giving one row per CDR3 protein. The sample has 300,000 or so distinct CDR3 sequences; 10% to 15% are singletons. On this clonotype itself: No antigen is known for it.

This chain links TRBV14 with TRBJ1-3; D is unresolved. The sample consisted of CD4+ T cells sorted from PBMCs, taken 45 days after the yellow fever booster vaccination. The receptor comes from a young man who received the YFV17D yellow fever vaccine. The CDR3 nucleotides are TGTGCCAGCAGCCCCCTAGGTCCTGGAAACACCATATATTTT. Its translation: CASSPLGPGNTIYF. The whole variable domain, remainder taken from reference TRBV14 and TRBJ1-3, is EAGVTQFPSHSVIEKGQTVTLRCDPISGHDNLYWYRRVMGKEIKFLLHFVKESKQDESGMPNNRFLAERTGGTYSTLKVQPAELEDSGVYFCASSPLGPGNTIYFGEGSWLTVV.